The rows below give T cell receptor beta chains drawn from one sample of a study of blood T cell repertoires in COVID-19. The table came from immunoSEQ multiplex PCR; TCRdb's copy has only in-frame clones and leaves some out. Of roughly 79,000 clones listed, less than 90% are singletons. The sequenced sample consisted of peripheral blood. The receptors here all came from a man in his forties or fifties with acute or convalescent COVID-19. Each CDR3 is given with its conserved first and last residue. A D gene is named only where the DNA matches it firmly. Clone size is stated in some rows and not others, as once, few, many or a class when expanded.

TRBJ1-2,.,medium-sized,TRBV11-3,TGTGCCAGCAGCTTACGGGGGGCTCATGGCTACACCTTC,CASSLRGAHGYTF
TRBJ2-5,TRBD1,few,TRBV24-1,TGTGCCACCAGTGATGCCGGGACAGGGGATGAGACCCAGTACTTC,CATSDAGTGDETQYF
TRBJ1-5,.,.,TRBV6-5,TGTGCCAGCAGTACCCGACAGGGCAATCAGCCCCAGCATTTT,CASSTRQGNQPQHF
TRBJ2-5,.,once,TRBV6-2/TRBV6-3,TGTGCCAGCAGCCCCAGGGGCAAAGAGACCCAGTACTTC,CASSPRGKETQYF
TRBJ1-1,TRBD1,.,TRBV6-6,TGTGCCAGCAGTGACCGGACAGGGACTGAAGCTTTCTTT,CASSDRTGTEAFF
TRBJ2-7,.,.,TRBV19,TGTGCCAGTAGTTCCCCGGGACTGCCCTCCTACGAGCAGTACTTC,CASSSPGLPSYEQYF
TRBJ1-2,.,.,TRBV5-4,TGTGCCAGCAGCTTGGTGGTGCACCCGAATAGTGGCTACACCTTC,CASSLVVHPNSGYTF
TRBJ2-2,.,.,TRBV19,TGTGCCAGTAGTATAGAACGGTTGACCGGGGAGCTGTTTTTT,CASSIERLTGELFF
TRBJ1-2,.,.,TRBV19,TGTGCCAGTAGTACTGCGCCTAATGGCTACACCTTC,CASSTAPNGYTF
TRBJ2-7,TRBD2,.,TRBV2,TGTGCCAGCACCCTGGGGGGGTTTTTGTACTTC,CASTLGGFLYF
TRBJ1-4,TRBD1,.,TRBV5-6,TGTGCCAGCAGCTCGGACAGGGGAAATAATGAAAAACTGTTTTTT,CASSSDRGNNEKLFF
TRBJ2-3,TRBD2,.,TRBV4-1,TGCGCCAGCAGCCAAGTTAGCGGGGGCCAACAGCGAAATACGCAGTATTTT,CASSQVSGGQQRNTQYF
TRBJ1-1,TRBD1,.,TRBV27,TGTGCCAGCAGTTCGGGACAGGGGGCCCGAGTCACTGAAGCTTTCTTT,CASSSGQGARVTEAFF
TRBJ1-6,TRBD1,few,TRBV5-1,TGCGCCAGCAGCTTTGAAGGGGGCGGCTCACCCCTCCACTTT,CASSFEGGGSPLHF
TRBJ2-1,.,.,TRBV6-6,TGTGCCAGCAGTTACTCGGACAGAACTCACAATGAGCAGTTCTTC,CASSYSDRTHNEQFF